The 27 T cell receptor beta chains below were found in one sample sequenced in a study of OX40 agonist ivuxolimab in advanced cancers. Only in-frame clones appear in the TCRdb table, and some are missing; sequencing was by immunoSEQ multiplex PCR. The sample holds about 32,000 clones; about 89% are singletons and the top ten take 4.5% to 5%. The specimen was CD4+ or CD8+ T cells sorted from blood, collected in a trial of the OX40 agonist ivuxolimab. Receptors originate from an adult with an advanced solid tumor such as melanoma, head and neck, liver or kidney cancer.

The chain is built from TRBV7-3 and TRBJ2-3; 7 bases map to TRBD2. Germline loops: CDR1 SGHTA, CDR2 FQGTGA. Unmatched junction bases numbered 13, after V lost 1 base and J lost 6 bases. CDR3 size: 17 residues. CDR3 in amino acids: CASSLNGPGGTYDTQYF. CDR3 DNA: TGTGCCAGCAGCTTAAACGGGCCGGGGGGTACCTACGATACGCAGTATTTT.

V gene TRBV7-9 combines with J gene TRBJ1-2; a possible D gene is TRBD1 (5 bases). The CDR3 spans 14 residues. The germline gives CDR1 SEHNR, CDR2 FQNEAQ (reference sequence). Trimming stripped 6 bases from V and 2 bases from J, with 13 bases between. CDR3 in DNA: TGTGCCAGCAGTCAGACCCAGGGAAACTATGGCTACACCTTC. It yields the protein CASSQTQGNYGYTF.

The V call is TRBV27, the J call TRBJ2-2; D remains ambiguous. The CDR3 is 13 amino acids. Between the trimmed V and J ends, which lost 5 bases and 7 bases, there was a span of 11 bases. The germline CDR1 and CDR2 sequences are MNHEY and SMNVEV (reference sequence). CDR3 sequence (DNA): TGTGCCAGCAGTCCTTTAGCTAGCGGGGAGCTGTTTTTT. Its protein product is CASSPLASGELFF.

The chain combines TRBV7-9 with TRBJ2-7; 10 bases align to TRBD1. Per the germline V gene, CDR1 is SEHNR and CDR2 is FQNEAQ (reference sequence). The V segment lost 4 bases and the J segment 6 bases; nucleotides outside the gene matches: 3. The CDR3 runs 13 residues. This CDR3 reads CASSWTGGGEQYV. CDR3 nucleotide sequence: TGTGCCAGCAGCTGGACAGGGGGAGGCGAGCAGTACGTC.

J is TRBJ2-2 and V is TRBV15; 8 positions agree with TRBD2. J was trimmed by 6 bases and V by 1 base; bases with no gene match: 7. From germline, CDR1 is LNHNV and CDR2 YYDKDF (reference sequence). The CDR3 totals 16 residues. CDR3 loop: CATSRVGGGIPGELFF. The CDR3 DNA reads as TGTGCCACCAGCAGAGTCGGCGGGGGGATCCCCGGGGAGCTGTTTTTT.

For the CDR3, the DNA is TGTGCCAGTAGTATAGGACAGGGGACTTACAATGAGCAGTTCTTC. It codes for CASSIGQGTYNEQFF. The chain employs TRBV19 and TRBJ2-1; 8 positions match TRBD1. Germline V lookup: CDR1 LNHDA, CDR2 SQIVND (reference sequence). The CDR3 totals 15 residues. With V trimmed by 1 base and J by 4 bases, 3 bases remained unmatched.

The chain couples TRBV19 to TRBJ2-1, with D possibly called TRBD1 or TRBD2 (5 bases each). CDR3 length equals 15 residues. V lost 3 bases, J lost 0 bases, and 9 bases lay in between. Germline-derived CDR1 and CDR2 are LNHDA and SQIVND (reference sequence). The CDR3, as DNA: TGTGCCAGTAGTATCGGGACGAGCTCCTACAATGAGCAGTTCTTC. Its translation is CASSIGTSSYNEQFF.

J is TRBJ2-1 and V is TRBV9; no reliable D call. Per germline, CDR1 SGDLS and CDR2 YYNGEE. Trimming took off 0 bases at V and 8 bases at J, with 6 bases between the two ends. This CDR3 contains 12 residues. The CDR3: CASSVGMDEQFF. Written as DNA, the CDR3 is TGTGCCAGCAGCGTAGGTATGGATGAGCAGTTCTTC. Combining the CDR3 with reference TRBV9 and TRBJ2-1 gives the whole variable domain DSGVTQTPKHLITATGQRVTLRCSPRSGDLSVYWYQQSLDQGLQFLIQYYNGEERAKGNILERFSAQQFPDLHSELNLSSLELGDSALYFCASSVGMDEQFFGPGTRLTVL.

V and J are TRBV19 and TRBJ2-7; D not certain. CDR1 and CDR2 (germline): LNHDA, SQIVND (reference sequence). Trimming took 1 base from V and 3 from J, leaving 4 bases between them. The CDR3 is 12 residues long. The CDR3 here is CASSIVGYEQYF. The CDR3 DNA follows: TGTGCCAGTAGTATAGTGGGCTACGAGCAGTACTTC. The whole variable domain, filled in from reference TRBV19 and TRBJ2-7, reads DGGITQSPKYLFRKEGQNVTLSCEQNLNHDAMYWYRQDPGQGLRLIYYSQIVNDFQKGDIAEGYSVSREKKESFPLTVTSAQKNPTAFYLCASSIVGYEQYFGPGTRLTVT.

This sequence joins TRBV11-1 and TRBJ2-2, with 10 bases lining up with TRBD1. Losses at the gene ends were 1 base for V and 4 bases for J; bases not matched to a gene: 3. The CDR3 is made up of 16 amino acids. Germline CDR1 and CDR2: SGHAT and FQDESV (reference sequence). In nucleotides, the CDR3 is TGTGCCAGCAGCTTAGGGGGACAGGGGTTCACCGGGGAGCTGTTTTTT. Its protein is CASSLGGQGFTGELFF.

This clone is a singleton in its sample. The genes are TRBV11-2 and TRBJ1-4; 8 bases align to TRBD1. The germline CDR1 and CDR2 sequences are SGHAT and FQNNGV. The CDR3 is 16 residues long. V lost 0 bases, J lost 11 bases, and 11 bases stayed unmatched. The CDR3 DNA reads as TGTGCCAGCAGCTTAGATCCAGACAGGGGAGGTCATAAACTGTTTTTT. Amino acids: CASSLDPDRGGHKLFF.

The chain employs TRBV4-1 and TRBJ2-2; tentatively, D is TRBD1 (5 bases). V shed 0 bases and J shed 6 bases, with 8 bases lying between them. This CDR3 has 14 residues. CDR1 is MGHRA and CDR2 is YSYEKL in the germline V gene. CDR3 sequence: CASSQDLGPGELFF. For the CDR3, the DNA is TGCGCCAGCAGCCAAGATTTGGGGCCCGGGGAGCTGTTTTTT.

The V gene is TRBV11-2, the J gene TRBJ2-1; D unresolved. In germline, CDR1 is SGHAT, CDR2 FQNNGV. With 1 base removed from V and 7 bases from J, the gap between germline ends came to 2 bases. This CDR3 has 11 amino acids. CDR3 in amino acids: CASSLGNEQFF. Written as DNA, the CDR3 is TGTGCCAGCAGCTTAGGGAATGAGCAGTTCTTC.

The CDR3 DNA sequence: TGTGCCAGCAGCCTTGGGACAGGGGACCTCCAGCCCCAGCATTTT. It is translated as CASSLGTGDLQPQHF. The rearrangement joins TRBV28 to TRBJ1-5; 10 nucleotides match TRBD1. This CDR3 is 15 amino acids long. Germline CDR1 reads MDHEN; CDR2 reads SYDVKM. V shed 6 bases, J shed 7 bases, and the junction held 9 bases outside the gene matches.

J is TRBJ2-7 and V is TRBV7-9; weak D call: TRBD2 (5 bases). Trimming took off 4 bases at V and 5 bases at J, with 9 bases between the two ends. CDR3 length: 12 residues. The germline V gene encodes CDR1 SEHNR and CDR2 FQNEAQ (reference sequence). The CDR3 region is CASSSDGDEQYV. CDR3 nucleotide sequence: TGTGCCAGCAGCTCAGACGGGGACGAGCAGTACGTC.

The chain carries TRBV28 and TRBJ1-2; D call uncertain. Germline CDR1 reads MDHEN; CDR2 reads SYDVKM. This CDR3 contains 13 residues. The V and J ends lost 6 bases and 4 bases respectively, with 12 bases between them. The CDR3 here is CASRPKDGYGYTF. As DNA, the CDR3 is TGTGCCAGCAGACCGAAGGACGGCTATGGCTACACCTTC.

In this sample, this clone turned up once. The rearrangement links TRBV7-9 to TRBJ2-7, with a possible D match to TRBD2 (5 bases). Germline lookup yields CDR1 SEHNR and CDR2 FQNEAQ (reference sequence). The CDR3 is 12 residues long. The ends were cut back, 7 bases at V and 7 bases at J, with 14 bases in the middle. Written as DNA, the CDR3 is TGTGCCAGCATAGAGGAAACGGGGGAGCAGTACTTC. Amino acids: CASIEETGEQYF. The full variable domain, rest sourced from reference TRBV7-9 and TRBJ2-7, is DTGVSQNPRHKITKRGQNVTFRCDPISEHNRLYWYRQTLGQGPEFLTYFQNEAQLEKSRLLSDRFSAERPKGSFSTLEIQRTEQGDSAMYLCASIEETGEQYFGPGTRLTVT.

This chain connects TRBV7-6 to TRBJ1-4; D is possibly TRBD1 (5 bases). V was trimmed by 10 bases and J by 4 bases, leaving 13 bases between them. Germline V gives CDR1 SGHVS, CDR2 FNYEAQ. This CDR3 contains 13 residues. This CDR3 is CATLDSVNEKLFF. The CDR3 coding sequence is TGTGCCACCCTAGACAGCGTTAATGAAAAACTGTTTTTT.

The genes are TRBV2 and TRBJ2-3, with 8 bases matching TRBD2. This CDR3 has 17 amino acids. V shed 6 bases, J shed 2 bases, and the junction held 13 bases outside the gene matches. The germline CDR1 and CDR2 sequences are SNHLY and FYNNEI. The CDR3 protein is CASRDPVERGFTDTQYF. The CDR3 DNA reads as TGTGCCAGCAGAGACCCCGTTGAGCGGGGGTTCACAGATACGCAGTATTTT.

This clone is a singleton in its sample. The genes are TRBV28 and TRBJ2-2, with TRBD2 identical over 11 bases. V trimming: 5 bases; J trimming: 7 bases; junction bases outside the gene matches: 9. The CDR3 contains 16 residues. CDR1 and CDR2 (germline): MDHEN, SYDVKM. Written as DNA, the CDR3 is TGTGCCAGCAGTATCCTAGCGGGAGGTGGGCACGGGGAGCTGTTTTTT. This sequence encodes CASSILAGGGHGELFF.

The chain links TRBV11-2 to TRBJ1-1; D call uncertain. The germline V gene has CDR1 SGHAT and CDR2 FQNNGV. V lost 5 bases, J lost 0 bases, and 13 bases lay in between. This CDR3 spans 15 amino acids. The CDR3 spells CASSRRSEVNTEAFF. Written as DNA, the CDR3 is TGTGCCAGCAGCCGACGGTCAGAAGTGAACACTGAAGCTTTCTTT.

Notes on this clone: In the same sample, other DNA sequences code for this CDR3. The V gene is TRBV19, the J gene TRBJ2-1; D gene uncertain. In germline, CDR1 is LNHDA, CDR2 SQIVND (reference sequence). With 4 bases removed from V and 4 bases from J, the gap between germline ends came to 2 bases. The CDR3 spans 11 residues. The DNA for the CDR3 is TGTGCCAGTAGTACTTACAATGAGCAGTTCTTC. Protein: CASSTYNEQFF.

J is TRBJ1-4 and V is TRBV14; TRBD1 matches 8 bases. The ends lost 1 base at V and 6 bases at J; junction bases unmatched: 4. The CDR3 is 15 amino acids. Looked up from germline, CDR1 is SGHDN and CDR2 is FVKESK. In DNA form, the CDR3 reads TGTGCCAGCAGCCAAGTGGACAGGGTCTATGAAAAACTGTTTTTT. Translating gives CASSQVDRVYEKLFF.

This sequence joins TRBV4-1 and TRBJ1-3, with 7 bases fitting TRBD1. CDR3 length: 14 residues. The ends lost 2 bases at V and 4 bases at J; junction bases unmatched: 2. Per germline, CDR1 MGHRA and CDR2 YSYEKL. CDR3 in amino acids: CASSQRDSGNTIYF. In DNA form, the CDR3 reads TGCGCCAGCAGCCAACGGGACAGCGGAAACACCATATATTTT.

The gene calls are TRBV27 and TRBJ1-4; possibly TRBD1 for D (5 bases). Germline CDR1 MNHEY, CDR2 SMNVEV (reference sequence). Deletions cut 8 bases from V and 8 bases from J, with 12 bases between. The CDR3 consists of 12 residues. Written as DNA, the CDR3 is TGTGCCAGCGGGGGGTTGGAAGAAAAACTGTTTTTT. Residues: CASGGLEEKLFF. Full variable domain (missing parts from reference TRBV27 and TRBJ1-4): EAQVTQNPRYLITVTGKKLTVTCSQNMNHEYMSWYRQDPGLGLRQIYYSMNVEVTDKGDVPEGYKVSRKEKRNFPLILESPSPNQTSLYFCASGGLEEKLFFGSGTQLSVL.

The V gene is TRBV25-1, the J gene TRBJ1-5; the D is unclear. The CDR3 is 14 residues long. Germline CDR1 MGHDK, CDR2 SYGVNS. Trimming cost V 2 bases and J 6 bases, with 11 bases left between them. CDR3 in DNA: TGTGCCAGCAGTGAAGATCACAGTGCTCAGCCCCAGCATTTT. Its protein product is CASSEDHSAQPQHF. The whole variable domain, remainder taken from reference TRBV25-1 and TRBJ1-5, is EADIYQTPRYLVIGTGKKITLECSQTMGHDKMYWYQQDPGMELHLIHYSYGVNSTEKGDLSSESTVSRIRTEHFPLTLESARPSHTSQYLCASSEDHSAQPQHFGDGTRLSIL.

The gene calls are TRBV7-6 and TRBJ2-7; D might be TRBD1 or TRBD2, each matching 5 bases. Per germline, CDR1 SGHVS and CDR2 FNYEAQ. The CDR3 totals 16 residues. The V end was cut by 0 bases, the J end by 6 bases, with 18 bases between. In nucleotides, the CDR3 is TGTGCCAGCAGCTTAGCCCAGGGAGACTCGGCGTTCGAGCAGTACTTC. It translates to CASSLAQGDSAFEQYF.